This record covers a single T cell receptor (beta chain). Its antigen is as yet unknown. One end of the junction is discordant with germline, which a read error may explain. The sample is drawn from a study of beta chain features in type 1 diabetes. Broader study findings: Sampled from patients, naive, central memory and Treg TCRB repertoires appeared more similar than those sampled from healthy donors. Shortening that was moderate but significant affected the TCRB CDR3s of Type 1 diabetes patients in all four CD4+ subsets.

CD45RO/CCR7/CD25/CD127/CD95/CD27 separated CD4+ naive, central memory, regulatory and stem cell-like memory cells by sorting. The germline gives CDR1 SSHAT, CDR2 FNYEAQ (reference sequence). The CDR3 sequence is 14 residues long. cDNA synthesis used the whole RNA isolate, giving expressed TCRB sequences. There were approximately 3.5 million reads on average in the naive, central memory and regulatory T cell samples. TCRdb keeps only in-frame clones here, not all; method: immunoSEQ multiplex PCR. The sample includes roughly 70,000 clones, about 48% of them seen just once. V gene TRBV7-7 combines with J gene TRBJ2-7, with TRBD1 matching 11 bases. Material for sequencing was central memory CD4+ T cells from blood. The receptor was derived from a man aged 25-45 years with type 1 diabetes. The DNA for the CDR3 is TGTGCTAGCAGCCAAGGACAGGGGGCAGAAGAGCAGTACTTC. This codes for CASSQGQGAEEQYF.